Listed below are T cell receptor beta chains from one sample, sequenced in a study of shared clonotypes between healthy human individuals. Method: immunoSEQ multiplex PCR; TCRdb's copy keeps in-frame clones and lacks some. This table holds 1,100,000 or so clones, about four fifths found once. The sequenced sample consisted of memory CD4+ T cells from PBMCs. All receptors come from a young man in good health. Some clones in this sample may be carry-over from other donors' samples. The CDR3 runs from the conserved cysteine through the conserved F or W. A D gene is named only where the DNA matches it firmly. The listing skips clone size in some rows; elsewhere it reads once, few, many or a size class.

TRBD1	.	TRBV18	TRBJ1-5	TGTGCCAGCTCACCACTGCCGTCGGGACAGGTTTACCATCAGCCCCAGCATTTT	CASSPLPSGQVYHQPQHF
TRBD2	.	TRBV10-1	TRBJ2-1	TGCGCCAGCAGTGAGCCTCCGACTAGCGGGAGAGAAGGCAATGAGCAGTTCTTC	CASSEPPTSGREGNEQFF
.	.	TRBV5-1	TRBJ2-7	TGCGCCAGCAGCTTGGATGGGACCCCTGGGGCCTACGAGCAGTACTTC	CASSLDGTPGAYEQYF
TRBD2	few	TRBV11-2	TRBJ2-1	TGTGCCAGCAACGCACTAGCGGGAAACAATGAGCAGTTCTTC	CASNALAGNNEQFF
TRBD2	.	TRBV19	TRBJ2-6	TGTGCCACCTCGCCACTAGCGTACAGCTCTGGGGCCAACGTCCTGACTTTC	CATSPLAYSSGANVLTF
TRBD2	.	TRBV7-6	TRBJ2-1	TGTGCCAGCAGCCCCGGGACTAGCAAAAACAATGAGCAGTTCTTC	CASSPGTSKNNEQFF
TRBD1	few	TRBV2	TRBJ1-1	TGTGCCAGCAGAAGACAGGGGAACACTGAAGCTTTCTTT	CASRRQGNTEAFF
TRBD1	.	TRBV4-2	TRBJ2-3	TGTGCCAGCAGCCGAACGACAGGGGGGATAGATACGCAGTATTTT	CASSRTTGGIDTQYF
.	few	TRBV28	TRBJ1-2	TGTGCCAGCAGTCTTTATCGCTTAGGGGGTGGACATGGCTACACCTTC	CASSLYRLGGGHGYTF
.	.	TRBV19	TRBJ2-5	TGTGCCAGTAGTGCCCAGGGTGGAGGGCAAGAGACCCAGTACTTC	CASSAQGGGQETQYF
TRBD2	.	TRBV28	TRBJ2-4	TGTGCCAGCAGTTTATCGAGTCTAGCGGGAGCTTTGGCCAAAAACATTCAGTACTTC	CASSLSSLAGALAKNIQYF
.	.	TRBV10-2	TRBJ1-1	TGCGCCAGCAGTGAGTGGGCGAACACTGAAGCTTTCTTT	CASSEWANTEAFF
.	once	TRBV29-1	TRBJ2-1	TGCAGCGTTGCAGGTGTCTCCTACAATGAGCAGTTCTTC	CSVAGVSYNEQFF
.	.	TRBV5-4	TRBJ1-1	TGTGCCAGCAGCGGCGGAAGAAACACTGAAGCTTTCTTT	CASSGGRNTEAFF
TRBD1	.	TRBV14	TRBJ1-1	TGTGCCAGCAGCCCAAGAGCCCAGGGGGCCCCGATGAGGGGGGCAGTAACTGAAGCTTTCTTT	CASSPRAQGAPMRGAVTEAFF
.	.	TRBV5-4	TRBJ2-1	TGTGCCAGCAGCCCCCCAACCTACAATGAGCAGTTCTTC	CASSPPTYNEQFF
TRBD1	.	TRBV7-9	TRBJ2-5	TGTGCCAGCAGTCTCCGGGACAGGGGCCAAGAGACCCAGTACTTC	CASSLRDRGQETQYF
.	.	TRBV6-6	TRBJ2-1	TGTGCCAGCACCGACGGACGCGGCTACAATGAGCAGTTCTTC	CASTDGRGYNEQFF
.	.	TRBV28	TRBJ2-5	TGTGCCAGCAGTTCCGGGGGCGCCCCACGGGAGACCCAGTACTTC	CASSSGGAPRETQYF
TRBD1	many	TRBV4-1	TRBJ1-2	TGCGCCAGCAGCCCAGGAAGGGGGACAGGGCGCGGCTACACCTTC	CASSPGRGTGRGYTF
.	.	TRBV20-1	TRBJ2-1	TGCAGTGCTGCCTCCTTCAATGAGCAGTTCTTC	CSAASFNEQFF
TRBD1	.	TRBV27	TRBJ1-1	TGTGCTAACGCCGGGACAGACCGAAGCATGAACACTGAAGCTTTCTTT	CANAGTDRSMNTEAFF
.	once	TRBV4-1	TRBJ2-7	TGCGCCAGCAGCCAACGGGAAGGCCAGGGGCTTGAGCAGTACTTC	CASSQREGQGLEQYF
.	.	TRBV28	TRBJ2-1	TGTGCCAGCGGGAGGCCCCCTAGCTACAATGAGCAGTTCTTC	CASGRPPSYNEQFF
.	.	TRBV7-2	TRBJ2-1	TGTGCCAGCTGCTCGCACCGACCTAGCGCCAACAATGAGCAGTTCTTC	CASCSHRPSANNEQFF
.	few	TRBV29-1	TRBJ1-5	TGCAGCGTTGGCGGGGTTAGCAATCAGCCCCAGCATTTT	CSVGGVSNQPQHF
TRBD2	.	TRBV7-3	TRBJ2-5	TGTGCCAGCAGCCCAAATCGACTAGCGGGCCAAGAGACCCAGTACTTC	CASSPNRLAGQETQYF
TRBD1	.	TRBV5-1	TRBJ2-3	TGCGCCAGCAGCTCGGACAGGGGAAGCACAGATACGCAGTATTTT	CASSSDRGSTDTQYF
.	.	TRBV30	TRBJ2-7	TGTGCCTGGAGCGAGGACGGAAACTACGAGCAGTACTTC	CAWSEDGNYEQYF
.	.	TRBV7-8	TRBJ2-1	TGTGCCAGCAGCCCAGTTTCCAAAGAGTATGAGCAGTTCTTC	CASSPVSKEYEQFF
.	.	TRBV25-1	TRBJ2-7	TGTGCCAGCAGTGAACGGGGGCGAGGCCGAAGCTACGAGCAGTACTTC	CASSERGRGRSYEQYF
TRBD2	.	TRBV7-2	TRBJ2-4	TGTGCCAGCAGCTTATCAAGCGGGGGGGACATTCAGTACTTC	CASSLSSGGDIQYF
TRBD1	once	TRBV4-1	TRBJ1-4	TGCGCCAGCAGCCAAGAAGGACAGGGTCTTCCTAATGAAAAACTGTTTTTT	CASSQEGQGLPNEKLFF
.	.	TRBV28	TRBJ2-7	TGTGCCAGCAGTTCAGCTGGGACGGTTAATTACGAGCAGTACTTC	CASSSAGTVNYEQYF
TRBD1	.	TRBV5-1	TRBJ2-7	TGCGCCAGCAGCTCGGGACAGGGCTACGAGCAGTACTTC	CASSSGQGYEQYF
.	once	TRBV19	TRBJ1-4	TGTGCCAGTAGTACTTCGGGGAATGAAAAACTGTTTTTT	CASSTSGNEKLFF
.	.	TRBV2	TRBJ1-5	TGTGCCAGCAGTGAAACCCAGGGTAAACAGCCCCAGCATTTT	CASSETQGKQPQHF
.	few	TRBV7-9	TRBJ1-1	TGTGCCAGCATGCCGGGGAACATACCTGCTGAAGCTTTCTTT	CASMPGNIPAEAFF
.	once	TRBV28	TRBJ1-5	TGTGCCAGCACCATCCCACTTCAGCCCCAGCATTTT	CASTIPLQPQHF
TRBD1	once	TRBV5-4	TRBJ1-2	TGTGCCAGCACCCCAAAAGCGGAGGGGGCTGGAGGCTACACCTTC	CASTPKAEGAGGYTF
.	.	TRBV9	TRBJ2-2	TGTGCCAGCAGCGTAGACGGGGCTAGAGACGGGGAGCTGTTTTTT	CASSVDGARDGELFF
.	.	TRBV18	TRBJ1-2	TGTGCCAGCTCACCACGATATGGCGATCCAAGAGCTAACTATGGCTACACCTTC	CASSPRYGDPRANYGYTF
.	.	TRBV13	TRBJ2-1	TGTGCCAGCAGCCCCCCGGGTGAAGGCTGGAACGCGGACAATGAGCAGTTCTTC	CASSPPGEGWNADNEQFF
.	once	TRBV4-3	TRBJ1-5	TGCGCCAGCAGCCAAGATTTACAGGGCAGACAGCCCCAGCATTTT	CASSQDLQGRQPQHF
TRBD1	few	TRBV5-1	TRBJ1-2	TGCGCCAGCAGCTTCAGGGGGCAAACCTTAGAGAGCTATGGCTACACCTTC	CASSFRGQTLESYGYTF
.	.	TRBV5-6	TRBJ1-4	TGTGCCAGCAGCACTGGATACAATGAAAAACTGTTTTTT	CASSTGYNEKLFF
.	few	TRBV28	TRBJ2-2	TGTGCCAGCGGGAGCGGAAACACCGGGGAGCTGTTTTTT	CASGSGNTGELFF
.	.	TRBV30	TRBJ2-1	TGTGCCTGGGGGACAACCCCCTACAATGAGCAGTTCTTC	CAWGTTPYNEQFF
.	.	TRBV27	TRBJ1-1	TGTGCCAGCCAGACAGGGAACACTGAAGCTTTCTTT	CASQTGNTEAFF
TRBD2	.	TRBV19	TRBJ2-1	TGTGCCAGTAGTCGCCTGGGACTAGTTCAGTTAGGGTTTGAGCAGTTCTTC	CASSRLGLVQLGFEQFF
TRBD1	.	TRBV7-9	TRBJ2-7	TGTGCCAGCAGCTCGGGACAGGGTGACGAGCAGTACTTC	CASSSGQGDEQYF
.	once	TRBV5-6	TRBJ2-1	TGTGCCAGCAGCTTGCGGTCGGGTAGCAATGAGCAGTTCTTC	CASSLRSGSNEQFF
.	many	TRBV5-1	TRBJ1-2	TGCGCCAGCAGCTTGGTGCCAGGGCCTAACTATGGCTACACCTTC	CASSLVPGPNYGYTF
.	.	TRBV2	TRBJ2-5	TGTGCCAGCACCTTGGGCCCGGTCACACCAATCTCCCAAGAGACCCAGTACTTC	CASTLGPVTPISQETQYF
TRBD2	many	TRBV5-4	TRBJ2-7	TGTGCCAGCAGCTCCTTGACTAGCGGGAGTGATGAGCAGTACTTC	CASSSLTSGSDEQYF
.	.	TRBV5-8	TRBJ2-5	TGTGCCAGCAGCTTGGGGGGGCACCTCTCGACGGAGACCCAGTACTTC	CASSLGGHLSTETQYF
.	.	TRBV28	TRBJ2-1	TGTGCCAGCAGTTTATGGGGGCAAGAGTCCTACAATGAGCAGTTCTTC	CASSLWGQESYNEQFF
.	once	TRBV5-1	TRBJ2-7	TGCGCCAGCAGCTCATTATCCCCCCAAGACGAGCAGTACTTC	CASSSLSPQDEQYF
.	.	TRBV7-2	TRBJ2-7	TGTGCCAGCAGTTACACCGGGGGACAAACCTACGAGCAGTACTTC	CASSYTGGQTYEQYF
TRBD2	.	TRBV10-3	TRBJ2-5	TGTGCCATCAGTGATAGCAAGGCGGGAGGGCAAGAGACCCAGTACTTC	CAISDSKAGGQETQYF